This TCR beta chain was profiled in a study of early T cells in non-severe SARS-CoV-2 infection. The wider study: Unsorted whole blood bulk RNA was sequenced, with unpaired chains.

TCRdb ran MiXCR on the 5' RACE reads and lists one entry per CDR3 protein. The sample has some 67,000 distinct CDR3 sequences; approximately 15% are singletons. V gave up 6 bases and J gave up 1 base, with 16 bases separating them. The CDR3 spans 16 residues. From germline, CDR1 is MNHNS and CDR2 SASEGT. This clonotype was seen at least ten times. Sequencing was done on a sample of whole blood. The chain uses TRBV6-1 and TRBJ2-1; perhaps TRBD2 as D (6 bases). The receptor was isolated from an adult who was a healthcare worker with PCR-confirmed SARS-CoV-2 infection or an uninfected control (not recorded which). CDR3 in DNA: TGTGCCAGCAGGGGAGCGGGTCCTAGGTCCTACAATGAGCAGTTCTTC. Amino acids: CASRGAGPRSYNEQFF.